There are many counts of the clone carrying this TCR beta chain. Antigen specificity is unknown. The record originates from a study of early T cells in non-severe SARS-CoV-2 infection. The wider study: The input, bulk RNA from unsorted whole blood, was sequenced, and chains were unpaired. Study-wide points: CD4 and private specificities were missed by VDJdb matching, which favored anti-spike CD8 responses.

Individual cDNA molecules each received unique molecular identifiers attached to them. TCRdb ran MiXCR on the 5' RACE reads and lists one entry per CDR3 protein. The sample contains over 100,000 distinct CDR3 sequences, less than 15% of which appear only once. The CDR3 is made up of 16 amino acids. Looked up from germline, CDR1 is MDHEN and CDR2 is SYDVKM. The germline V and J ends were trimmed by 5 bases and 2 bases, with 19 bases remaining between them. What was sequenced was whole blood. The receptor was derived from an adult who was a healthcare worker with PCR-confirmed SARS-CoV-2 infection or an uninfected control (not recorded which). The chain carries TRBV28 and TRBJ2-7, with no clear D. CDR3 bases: TGTGCCAGCAGTCGCCCCCCATACAGTGTCCCCTACGAGCAGTACTTC. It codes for CASSRPPYSVPYEQYF.